A selection of T cell receptor beta chains follows, all from one sample in a study of CD8 T cells in ankylosing spondylitis. TCRdb recomputed calls from the 5' RACE reads with MiXCR, one row per CDR3 protein. The sample records 200,000 or so distinct CDR3 sequences, 13% being singletons. Sequences were obtained from blood, either unsorted or a sorted T cell fraction (not recorded which). These receptors were collected from a female donor with ankylosing spondylitis or in good health (not recorded which). The CDR3 runs from the conserved cysteine through the conserved F or W. The D gene is left open where the match is weak. The size field is filled for only some rows; it gives once, few, many or a size class.

d_call j_call clone_size v_call cdr3_aa
TRBD2 TRBJ2-1 many TRBV20-1 CSARDVAGGDHEQFF
- TRBJ2-3 many TRBV12-3/TRBV12-4 CASSPWELVTDTQYF
- TRBJ2-7 many TRBV27 CASSYRDTSNEQYF
- TRBJ2-1 - TRBV20-1 CSVRQLEHEQFF
TRBD2 TRBJ2-1 few TRBV19 CASSTAGGGVNEQFF
TRBD1 TRBJ2-2 few TRBV5-1 CASTSHGTGGTGELFF
TRBD2 TRBJ2-6 - TRBV5-6 CASSFRTSGSGANVLTF
- TRBJ2-7 many TRBV18 CASSPLSSYEQYF
TRBD1 TRBJ2-1 many TRBV7-9 CASSWWTGTYNEQFF
- TRBJ2-2 few TRBV9 CASSVAGSYTGELFF
- TRBJ2-1 few TRBV7-9 CASSSFSGDTPNNEQFF
- TRBJ2-3 many TRBV7-9 CASSSYRLPDTQYF
TRBD1 TRBJ2-3 many TRBV14 CASSQGLDRNTDTQYF
TRBD2 TRBJ2-1 many TRBV12-3/TRBV12-4 CASTLGLAGTSEQFF
- TRBJ2-2 few TRBV5-1 CASSFSGMDGELFF
TRBD2 TRBJ2-2 - TRBV4-2 CASSQGAGAVNGGELFF
TRBD2 TRBJ2-5 - TRBV6-1 CASRAGAFQETQYF
TRBD2 TRBJ2-5 few TRBV7-9 CASSPGLAGGRRETQYF
TRBD1 TRBJ1-3 many TRBV5-1 CASSLVIGQGGEDGNTIYF
TRBD2 TRBJ2-1 many TRBV24-1 CATSDPPGREGNEQFF
TRBD1 TRBJ2-5 many TRBV11-1 CASSYGQGSRKDRETQYF
- TRBJ2-7 many TRBV13 CASSLSGPYEQYF
- TRBJ1-1 many TRBV13 CASTALDEEWNTEAFF
- TRBJ1-5 many TRBV6-1 CATLAGNNQPQHF
- TRBJ2-7 few TRBV9 CASSSEAESSYEQYF
TRBD1 TRBJ2-3 many TRBV29-1 CSVPTGGTDTQYF
- TRBJ2-6 - TRBV20-1 CSAAPPVTGANVLTF
TRBD1 TRBJ2-5 many TRBV24-1 CATSDFIGTDEETQYF